This note documents a single T cell receptor (beta chain) sequence. Its cognate antigen is unknown. CDR1 is SGHNT and CDR2 is YENEEA in the germline V gene. The CDR3 runs to 17 residues. Trimming pared 4 bases from V and 2 bases from J, leaving 18 bases between. The source of the sample is a study of graft-versus-host responses after intestinal transplantation. Study findings and constraints: With peak circulating GvH clone levels came an association with early post-transplant HvG declines.

Clones were sequenced by immunoSEQ multiplex PCR, and TCRdb holds only the in-frame ones, with some missing. The sample consists of 50,000 or so clones, about 93% of them appearing once. The sequence derives from a human patient who received an intestinal transplant, so some T cells may come from the graft donor. The genes are TRBV11-3 and TRBJ2-1; a possible D gene is TRBD2 (5 bases). This sample comprised PBMCs, obtained more than 750 days after a first intestinal transplant, on the day of a second. For the CDR3, the DNA is TGTGCCAGCAGCTCCTCCTACAGCGGAAATACCTACAATGAGCAGTTCTTC. Amino acids: CASSSSYSGNTYNEQFF.